This T cell receptor beta chain was sequenced for a study of blood T cell repertoires in COVID-19 (dated by TCRdb to about 2020). Background on the whole study: Samples covering the acute and convalescent phases of COVID-19 were provided by collaborators in the United States, Italy and Spain. The prospective study material was composed of cDNA or gDNA derived from T cells, B-cell-depleted T cells, or PBMCs. The samples were drawn from the first 160 participants of the ongoing ImmuneRACE study and from over 950 subjects provided by 6 global collaborators. A de-identified subject ID, COVID-19 status, age in years and sex were almost always included in the sample metadata. The repertoires were released in a freely available public database intended as a resource for research on the immune response to SARS-CoV-2. Deeply sampled blood TCRbeta repertoires from subjects exposed to, actively infected with, or recovered from COVID-19 were included in the dataset. Where HLA class I and class II types were available, the types were taken from metadata supplied by the sample provider, not from assay-based typing. Findings and caveats that apply to the study as a whole: Clinical and demographic metadata were provided uncurated, with the amount varying by source and participant.

The CDR3 has 16 amino acids, counting the end cysteine and phenylalanine. The read is trimmed to its CDR3 DNA, 48 bases read in frame from base 1. Based on the germline V gene, the CDR1 and CDR2 sequences are SGDLS and YYNGEE. Trimming at the junction amounts to 0 bases on V and 1 base on J, and the germline ends lie 13 bases apart. Worth noting for this clone: Its specific antigen is unknown. Within one base of it there is no much larger clone, and no base qualities were kept.

TCRbeta CDR3 regions were amplified from genomic DNA by means of the immunoSEQ Assay, a bias-controlled multiplex PCR. As for the authors' bioinformatics: Within the assay, amplification of reference gene primers was used to estimate how many nucleated cells each sample contained. To quantify the absolute abundance of each unique TCRbeta CDR3 rearrangement, sequence reads were collapsed and filtered. For each sample, productive Simpson clonality was calculated as the square root of Simpson's diversity index across productive rearrangements. This is the immuneACCESS table as TCRdb keeps it, with only in-frame sequences that have V and J called. A part of the clones is gone; compared with another copy, unresolved V genes explain less than half, and the rest is unexplained. V and J calls plus clone size are reproduced from that table; the DNA served to infer D and trimming. The sample records 70,000 or so clones, under 95% of which are singletons. About a tenth of the sample belongs to the ten largest clones.

Each collaborating institution followed its own protocols to collect whole blood in K2EDTA tubes. For TCRbeta analysis, collaborators shipped samples as frozen whole blood, isolated PBMCs, or DNA extracted from either of those sample types. The material sequenced was peripheral blood. The V and J genes are TRBV9 and TRBJ2-5, with TRBD2 tentatively as D gene (6 bases match). The clonotype originates from a human donor in a cohort sampled during active COVID-19. The CDR3 reads as follows: CASSVGSSVAQETQYF. The nucleotide sequence reads as follows: TGTGCCAGCAGCGTAGGATCTAGCGTCGCCCAAGAGACCCAGTACTTC.